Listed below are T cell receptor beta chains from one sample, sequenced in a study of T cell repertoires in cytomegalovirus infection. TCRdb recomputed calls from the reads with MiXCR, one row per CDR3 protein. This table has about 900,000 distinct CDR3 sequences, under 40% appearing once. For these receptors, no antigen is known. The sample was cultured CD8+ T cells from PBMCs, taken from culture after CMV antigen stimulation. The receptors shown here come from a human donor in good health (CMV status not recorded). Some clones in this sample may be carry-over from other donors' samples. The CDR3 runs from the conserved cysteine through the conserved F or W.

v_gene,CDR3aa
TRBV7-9,CASSLGVRVSTNEKLFF
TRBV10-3,CAISEFQGTDGANVLTF
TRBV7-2,CASSDTRLEQYF
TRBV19,CASSMMNRDNYGYTF
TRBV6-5,CASSYPGQSSYSEQFF
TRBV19,CASSMAGDTEAFF
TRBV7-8,CASSSLGAAVQETQYF
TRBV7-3,CASSFPDRPKNIQYF
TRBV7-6,CASSLASGTGIYEQYF
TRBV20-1,CSAREGSNYGYTF
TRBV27,CASSLTRGGGEQFF
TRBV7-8,CASSLVDGQDTDTQYF
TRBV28,CASSLLERGPSTDTQYF
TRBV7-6,CANSLDAGSGNTIYF
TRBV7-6,CASSSAGDGANYGYTF
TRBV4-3,CASSQDGAPNQPQHF
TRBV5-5,CANRRTRDSQETQYF
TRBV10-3,CAIRRDRRTSGNTIYF
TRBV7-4,CASSISGQGGTGELFF
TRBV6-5,CASSYSRGGVGGELFF
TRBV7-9,CASSFPGTGRNEQFF
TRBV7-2,CASSWTGGFYNEQFF
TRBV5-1,CASSLEGTGVTEAFF
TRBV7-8,CASSFSRTGVNSYEQYF
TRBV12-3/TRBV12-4,CASSLHLAANTGELFF
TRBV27,CASSFTGTANYGYTF
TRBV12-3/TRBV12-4,CANSPFDRTVKRSGNTIYF
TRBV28,CASQRELDTEAFF
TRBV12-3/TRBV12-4,CASSGTRQGGELFF
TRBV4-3,CASSQDMKPSGLSAFF
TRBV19,CASSIHGPNTGELFF
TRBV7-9,CASSLVSGGRYNEQFF
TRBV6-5,CASSYSRGPTNEKLFF
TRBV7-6,CASSSRDGNSGNTIYF
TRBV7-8,CASSLAAGPSEAFF
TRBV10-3,CAISESRTGLATGELFF
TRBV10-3,CAIRPTGTMNTEAFF
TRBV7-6,CASSPHLPTGVGANVLTF
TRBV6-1,CASSGEPSGQETQYF
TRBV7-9,CASSLVGKGETQYF
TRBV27,CASIRAGGSSYNEQFF
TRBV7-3,CASSFGLAGWLGTDTQYF